The clone carrying this T cell receptor beta chain has a single count. Its antigen is unidentified. The sample is drawn from a study of cytomegalovirus exposure and HLA in healthy donors. Whole-study findings and limits: Earlier analysis yielded a pattern in which most TCR beta V segments were productive about 90% or about 30% of the time. In presence/absence analyses, roughly uniform sequencing depth across donors was assumed.

The PCR used 60 Vbeta and 13 Jbeta primers. Measured with immunoSEQ multiplex PCR; TCRdb has only the in-frame clones, and not every one. Of about 200,000 clones in the sample, around 76% were seen once. The germline V and J ends were trimmed by 2 bases and 0 bases, with 8 bases remaining between them. This CDR3 has 15 residues. Germline V CDR1 and CDR2: SGHRS, YFSETQ. The source is a man aged 18 to 30 in good health and CMV-seronegative. The sample comprised PBMCs. The V and J genes are TRBV5-1 and TRBJ2-2, with a weak D call TRBD1 (6 bases). CDR3 nucleotides: TGCGCCAGCAGCTTAACAGGGTCGAACACCGGGGAGCTGTTTTTT. Translation: CASSLTGSNTGELFF.